This T cell receptor (beta chain) was retrieved from a study of radiotherapy plus CTLA-4 blockade in lung cancer. Study-level information: With roughly 28% of patients having disease control, objective responses were seen in about 17%.

Chemo-refractory metastatic non-small-cell lung cancer patients underwent focal radiation alongside CTLA-4 blockade with ipilimumab. Clones were read by immunoSEQ multiplex PCR, and TCRdb kept only the in-frame ones, dropping some. The sample includes over 60,000 clones, around 90% seen only once; the top ten take 0.85% to 0.95%. Germline V gives CDR1 MNHEY, CDR2 SVGAGI. The CDR3 has 15 amino acids. V lost 7 bases to trimming and J lost 5 bases, with 17 bases between them. The gene calls are TRBV6-5 and TRBJ1-4, with D uncertain. This TCR derives from a human donor with non-small cell lung cancer who had stable disease on radiotherapy plus ipilimumab. The sequencing here drew on peripheral blood, taken from a patient treated with radiotherapy plus ipilimumab. The CDR3 here is CASKFGRAGNEKLFF. In DNA, the CDR3 is TGTGCCAGCAAATTCGGACGGGCGGGCAATGAAAAACTGTTTTTT.